This TCR beta chain was sequenced for a study of T-cell memory formation after mild COVID-19. Study-level points and caveats: Shrinking CD4+ clones resided mostly in CM and EM, and CD8+ ones in EMRA.

TCRdb re-called the 5' RACE reads through MiXCR, storing one row per CDR3 protein. Here the sample spans fewer than 60,000 distinct CDR3 sequences, 12% being singletons. Germline CDR1 reads MDHEN; CDR2 reads SYDVKM. The V end lost 7 bases, the J end lost 0 bases, and 12 bases lay between the germline ends. This CDR3 contains 15 residues. There are a few counts of this clonotype. Its antigen is unknown. The sample taken for sequencing was PBMCs or a T cell subset sorted from them (not recorded which). The clonotype comes from a man aged 18 to 35 who had mild COVID-19 (a few samples of this study predate the infection). Cell type and time point are not known. The rearrangement uses TRBV28 and TRBJ1-4, with TRBD1 as a possible D gene (6 bases). This chain's CDR3 is CASTLEGATNEKLFF. As DNA, the CDR3 is TGTGCCAGCACCCTCGAGGGGGCAACTAATGAAAAACTGTTTTTT.